The 23 T cell receptor beta chains listed next were all sequenced from one sample in a study of glioma-infiltrating T cells after dendritic cell vaccination. Only in-frame clones appear in the TCRdb table, and some are missing; sequencing was by immunoSEQ multiplex PCR. The sample lists tens of thousands of clones, more than 75% seen once, with 2.5% to 3% in the top ten. The sample in question was blood, obtained before dendritic cell vaccination. The receptors come from a human donor with glioblastoma.

V gene TRBV18 combines with J gene TRBJ2-7; D remains ambiguous. The germline V gene encodes CDR1 KGHSH and CDR2 LQKENI. V was clipped by 3 bases and J by 3 bases, with 9 bases between them. CDR3 length equals 13 residues. CDR3 bases: TGTGCCAGCTCACCCCAAGCGAGCTACGAGCAGTACTTC. Translated: CASSPQASYEQYF. Looking up the rest from reference TRBV18 and TRBJ2-7 gives the full variable domain: NAGVMQNPRHLVRRRGQEARLRCSPMKGHSHVYWYRQLPEEGLKFMVYLQKENIIDESGMPKERFSAEFPKEGPSILRIQQVVRGDSAAYFCASSPQASYEQYFGPGTRLTVT.

This chain uses TRBV4-3 with TRBJ2-5; tentative D call: TRBD1 (6 bases). The CDR3 is made up of 14 amino acids. Germline lookup yields CDR1 LGHNA and CDR2 YSLEER. Between the trimmed V and J ends, which lost 4 bases and 5 bases, there was a span of 14 bases. CDR3 amino acids: CASSRRGGEETQYF. The DNA of the CDR3 is TGCGCCAGCAGCCGGAGAGGGGGTGAGGAGACCCAGTACTTC.

The chain employs TRBV7-2 and TRBJ2-1; D call uncertain. The length of the CDR3 is 14 residues. Germline V lookup: CDR1 SGHTA, CDR2 FQGNSA. Between the trimmed V and J ends, which lost 4 bases and 7 bases, there was a span of 14 bases. The CDR3 nucleotides read TGTGCCAGCAGCTCCATAGAGACGCGGAATGAGCAGTTCTTC. Protein: CASSSIETRNEQFF.

This clone was detected a few times. The chain recombines TRBV6-1 with TRBJ1-5; no definite D call. Trimming removed 3 bases at V and 5 bases at J, with 8 bases between. The CDR3 loop spans 13 amino acids. Germline CDR1 reads MNHNS; CDR2 reads SASEGT. The CDR3 DNA sequence: TGTGCCAGCAGTGAGGCGGTCTATCAGCCCCAGCATTTT. It translates to CASSEAVYQPQHF.

The J gene is TRBJ2-3, the V gene TRBV6-1; weak D call: TRBD1 (6 bases). CDR3 length equals 15 residues. The ends were cut back, 4 bases at V and 1 base at J, with 12 bases in the middle. Germline-derived CDR1 and CDR2 are MNHNS and SASEGT. CDR3 residues: CASSGGGLGTDTQYF. DNA for the CDR3: TGTGCCAGCAGTGGAGGGGGATTAGGCACAGATACGCAGTATTTT.

This clone was counted between two and nine times. This sequence joins TRBV4-2 and TRBJ1-2, with 8 bases that match TRBD1. This CDR3 spans 15 amino acids. Trimming at V came to 4 bases and at J to 4 bases, leaving 8 bases not matched to a gene. The germline CDR1 and CDR2 sequences are LGHNA and YNFKEQ. The CDR3, as DNA: TGTGCCAGCAGCCGGGGCGACAGGGGCTCCTATGGCTACACCTTC. Protein sequence: CASSRGDRGSYGYTF.

The chain has TRBV25-1 and TRBJ2-7; D gene uncertain. Trimming removed 8 bases at V and 7 bases at J, with 12 bases between. Germline CDR1 MGHDK, CDR2 SYGVNS. The CDR3 covers 11 residues. The CDR3 here is CASSFLREQYF. The CDR3 nucleotides are TGTGCCAGCTCATTCTTGAGGGAGCAGTACTTC.

This sequence joins TRBV11-2 and TRBJ1-2, with a tentative D call TRBD1 (6 bases). CDR3 length: 13 amino acids. Trimming left V 5 bases short and J 2 bases short, with 9 bases between. Per germline, CDR1 SGHAT and CDR2 FQNNGV. CDR3 amino acids: CASSRGQNYGYTF. Written as DNA, the CDR3 is TGTGCCAGCAGCCGCGGACAGAACTATGGCTACACCTTC. Variable domain in full (rest from reference TRBV11-2 and TRBJ1-2): EAGVAQSPRYKIIEKRQSVAFWCNPISGHATLYWYQQILGQGPKLLIQFQNNGVVDDSQLPKDRFSAERLKGVDSTLKIQPAKLEDSAVYLCASSRGQNYGYTFGSGTRLTVV.

The chain carries TRBV11-3 and TRBJ2-7, with D maybe TRBD1 (5 bases). Germline loops: CDR1 SGHNT, CDR2 YENEEA. Deletions cut 4 bases from V and 3 bases from J, with 16 bases between. The length of the CDR3 is 15 residues. The CDR3, as DNA: TGTGCCAGCAGCTCAATATCCACTCAGGGCTACGAGCAGTACTTC. Encoded protein: CASSSISTQGYEQYF.

This sequence joins TRBV6-5 and TRBJ2-7; 7 nucleotides align to TRBD2. Germline CDR1 MNHEY, CDR2 SVGAGI. V was clipped by 2 bases and J by 2 bases; unmatched bases: 6. CDR3 length: 15 amino acids. CDR3 bases: TGTGCCAGCAGTTACCGCCAGCGGGGTACCTACGAGCAGTACTTC. It translates to CASSYRQRGTYEQYF.

The chain combines TRBV5-1 with TRBJ2-1; maybe TRBD1 (5 bases). The CDR3 loop spans 18 amino acids. Between the trimmed V and J ends, which lost 0 bases and 12 bases, there was a span of 28 bases. The germline V gene encodes CDR1 SGHRS and CDR2 YFSETQ. This CDR3 reads CASSLGRVGAWTPLGQFF. The CDR3 DNA reads as TGCGCCAGCAGCTTGGGCCGGGTAGGGGCCTGGACCCCATTGGGGCAGTTCTTC. The full variable domain, completed using reference TRBV5-1 and TRBJ2-1, is KAGVTQTPRYLIKTRGQQVTLSCSPISGHRSVSWYQQTPGQGLQFLFEYFSETQRNKGNFPGRFSGRQFSNSRSEMNVSTLELGDSALYLCASSLGRVGAWTPLGQFFGPGTRLTVL.

J is TRBJ1-1 and V is TRBV5-6, with D possibly matching TRBD1 (5 bases). Between the trimmed V and J ends, which lost 0 bases and 0 bases, there was a span of 9 bases. CDR3 size: 15 residues. CDR1 is SGHDT and CDR2 is YYEEEE in the germline V gene. CDR3 protein: CASSLADSMNTEAFF. CDR3 bases: TGTGCCAGCAGCTTGGCCGACAGCATGAACACTGAAGCTTTCTTT.

This chain uses TRBV5-1 with TRBJ2-3, with TRBD1 as a possible D gene (5 bases). CDR3 length equals 15 residues. V lost 1 base and J lost 2, with 11 bases in between. From germline, CDR1 is SGHRS and CDR2 YFSETQ. The CDR3 loop is CASSLRQGNTDTQYF. CDR3 nucleotides: TGCGCCAGCAGCTTGAGGCAGGGCAACACAGATACGCAGTATTTT. The full variable domain, its missing parts supplied by reference TRBV5-1 and TRBJ2-3, is KAGVTQTPRYLIKTRGQQVTLSCSPISGHRSVSWYQQTPGQGLQFLFEYFSETQRNKGNFPGRFSGRQFSNSRSEMNVSTLELGDSALYLCASSLRQGNTDTQYFGPGTRLTVL.

This chain joins TRBV29-1 and TRBJ2-3; 8 nucleotides align to TRBD1. There are 16 residues in the CDR3. V lost 0 bases, J lost 2 bases, and 7 bases stayed unmatched. The germline V gene encodes CDR1 SQVTM and CDR2 ANQGSEA. CDR3 sequence: CSVEDLDRANTDTQYF. CDR3 in DNA: TGCAGCGTTGAAGATCTGGACAGGGCTAACACAGATACGCAGTATTTT.

This clone was seen once. The chain carries TRBV6-5 and TRBJ2-3; the D gene is possibly TRBD1 (6 bases). V shed 2 bases and J shed 0 bases, with 9 bases lying between them. Germline CDR1 MNHEY, CDR2 SVGAGI. This CDR3 region has 15 residues. CDR3 nucleotides: TGTGCCAGCAGTTACAACAGGGCCAGCACAGATACGCAGTATTTT. This sequence encodes CASSYNRASTDTQYF.

The CDR3 sequence: CASTPGTGIYTEAFF. The CDR3 nucleotides are TGCGCCAGCACCCCCGGGACAGGCATTTACACTGAAGCTTTCTTT. The gene calls are TRBV5-1 and TRBJ1-1; 8 bases align to TRBD1. Germline V gene lookup returns CDR1 SGHRS and CDR2 YFSETQ. This CDR3 spans 15 amino acids. V shed 6 bases, J shed 3 bases, and the junction held 10 bases outside the gene matches.

The chain joins TRBV6-5 to TRBJ2-7; tentatively, D is TRBD2 (6 bases). Germline V gives CDR1 MNHEY, CDR2 SVGAGI. The CDR3 runs 14 residues. Trimming removed 5 bases at V and 2 bases at J, with 13 bases between. CDR3 coding DNA: TGTGCCAGCAGTGAACAGCGGGTAGCCTACGAGCAGTACTTC. Protein: CASSEQRVAYEQYF.

The chain recombines TRBV5-4 with TRBJ1-6; no reliable D call. Germline CDR1 is SGHNT and CDR2 is YYREEE (reference sequence). With 1 base removed from V and 0 bases from J, the gap between germline ends came to 2 bases. The CDR3 length is 14 residues. The CDR3 nucleotides read TGTGCCAGCAGCTTGCGCTCCTATAATTCACCCCTCCACTTT. Translated, it gives CASSLRSYNSPLHF.

This rearrangement joins TRBV7-6 to TRBJ2-7, with D possibly being TRBD2 (6 bases). Germline values: CDR1 SGHVS, CDR2 FNYEAQ. The V end lost 1 base, the J end lost 3 bases, and 10 bases lay between the germline ends. CDR3 length: 14 residues. The CDR3 protein is CASSLGGVIYEQYF. CDR3 in DNA: TGTGCCAGCAGCTTAGGGGGGGTAATCTACGAGCAGTACTTC.

The chain recombines TRBV7-9 with TRBJ2-7, with TRBD2 matching over 13 bases. J gave up 2 bases and V 5 bases, and 3 bases lay outside the gene matches. CDR1 is SEHNR and CDR2 is FQNEAQ in the germline V gene (reference sequence). CDR3 length: 15 amino acids. CDR3 bases: TGTGCCAGCAGCGCCGGACTAGCGGGAGCCTACGAGCAGTACTTC. Its translation: CASSAGLAGAYEQYF.

CDR3: CAWRDGTAYEQYF. In DNA, the CDR3 is TGTGCCTGGAGGGACGGGACAGCCTACGAGCAGTACTTC. V and J are TRBV30 and TRBJ2-7; 7 positions agree with TRBD1. The length of the CDR3 is 13 residues. Losses at the gene ends were 3 bases for V and 2 bases for J; bases not matched to a gene: 4. The germline V gene has CDR1 GTSNPN and CDR2 SVGIG (reference sequence).

The chain couples TRBV11-3 to TRBJ1-4; no reliable D call. Germline CDR1 reads SGHNT; CDR2 reads YENEEA. This CDR3 is built from 12 residues. The V gene lost 1 base and the J gene lost 12 bases, with 9 bases spanning the gap. CDR3 DNA sequence: TGTGCCAGCAGCTTAGTGGCAGGTCAACTGTTTTTT. Translated: CASSLVAGQLFF.

V usage is TRBV6-6 and J usage is TRBJ2-7; D remains ambiguous. Trimming took off 10 bases at V and 2 bases at J, with 12 bases between the two ends. In germline, CDR1 is MNHNY, CDR2 SVGAGI (reference sequence). The CDR3 has 12 amino acids. In DNA form, the CDR3 reads TGTGCCACCGGTAGAAACGCCTACGAGCAGTACTTC. Translation: CATGRNAYEQYF.